This T cell receptor (beta chain) originates from a study of CD8 T cells in ankylosing spondylitis. Study-level results: Several highly homologous variants made up a TCR beta motif that seemed to typify ankylosing spondylitis blood. Matched synovial fluid from ankylosing spondylitis patients was reported to be enriched for disease-linked clones. As for the disease-linked clones, they showed a CD8+ phenotype and occurred at relatively low frequencies in peripheral blood. Some of the motif variants had earlier been found in reactive arthritis patients' fluid and blood.

CDR1 and CDR2 (germline): DFQATT, SNEGSKA (reference sequence). The CDR3 sequence is 13 residues long. Losses at the gene ends were 3 bases for V and 5 bases for J; bases not matched to a gene: 5. About this clonotype: Its antigen is currently unknown.

Scientists made TCR beta libraries using quantitative 5'-RACE with molecular barcodes. TCRdb re-called the 5' RACE reads with MiXCR, one entry per CDR3 protein. The data hold under 950,000 distinct CDR3 sequences, with 19% observed a single time. Material: blood, either unsorted or a sorted T cell fraction (not recorded which). The source of this sequence is a male donor with ankylosing spondylitis. The V gene is TRBV20-1, the J gene TRBJ2-7; 9 nucleotides match TRBD1. Here the CDR3 DNA reads TGCAGTGCTAGGGGGGACAGGGAACACGAGCAGTACTTC. As protein: CSARGDREHEQYF.